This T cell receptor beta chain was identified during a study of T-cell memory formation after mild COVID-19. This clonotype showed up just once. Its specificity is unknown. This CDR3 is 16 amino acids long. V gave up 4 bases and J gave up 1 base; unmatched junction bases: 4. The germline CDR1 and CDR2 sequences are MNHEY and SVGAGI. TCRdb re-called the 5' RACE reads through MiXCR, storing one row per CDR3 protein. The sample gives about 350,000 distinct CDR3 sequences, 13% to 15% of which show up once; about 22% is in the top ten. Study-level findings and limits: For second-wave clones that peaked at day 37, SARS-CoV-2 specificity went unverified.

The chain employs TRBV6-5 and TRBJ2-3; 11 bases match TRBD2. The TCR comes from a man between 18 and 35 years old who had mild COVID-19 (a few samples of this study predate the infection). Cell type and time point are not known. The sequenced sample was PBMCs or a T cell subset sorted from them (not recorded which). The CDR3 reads CASSFQTSGGTDTQYF. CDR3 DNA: TGTGCCAGCAGTTTTCAGACTAGCGGGGGCACAGATACGCAGTATTTT.